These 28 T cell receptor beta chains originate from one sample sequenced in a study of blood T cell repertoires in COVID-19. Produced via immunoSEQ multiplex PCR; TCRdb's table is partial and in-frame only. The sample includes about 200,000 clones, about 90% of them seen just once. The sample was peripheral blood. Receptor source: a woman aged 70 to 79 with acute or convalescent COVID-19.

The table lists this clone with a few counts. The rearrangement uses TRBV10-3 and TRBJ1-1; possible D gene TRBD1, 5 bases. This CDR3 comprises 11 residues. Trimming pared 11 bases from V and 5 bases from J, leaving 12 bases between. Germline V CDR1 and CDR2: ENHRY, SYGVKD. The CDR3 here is CAPPGKTEAFF. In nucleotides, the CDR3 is TGTGCCCCGCCAGGGAAAACTGAAGCTTTCTTT.

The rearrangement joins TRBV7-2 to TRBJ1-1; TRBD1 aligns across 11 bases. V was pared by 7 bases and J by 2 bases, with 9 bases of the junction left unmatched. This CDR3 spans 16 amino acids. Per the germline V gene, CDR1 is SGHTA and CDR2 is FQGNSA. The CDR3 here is CASKMWTGGGNTEAFF. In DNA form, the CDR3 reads TGTGCCAGCAAGATGTGGACAGGGGGCGGAAACACTGAAGCTTTCTTT.

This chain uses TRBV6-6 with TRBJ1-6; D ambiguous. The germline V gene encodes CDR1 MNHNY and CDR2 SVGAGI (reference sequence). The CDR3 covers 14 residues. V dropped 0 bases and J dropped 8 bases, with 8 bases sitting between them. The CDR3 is CASSYSYGDSPLHF. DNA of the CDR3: TGTGCCAGCAGTTACTCGTACGGAGATTCACCCCTCCACTTT.

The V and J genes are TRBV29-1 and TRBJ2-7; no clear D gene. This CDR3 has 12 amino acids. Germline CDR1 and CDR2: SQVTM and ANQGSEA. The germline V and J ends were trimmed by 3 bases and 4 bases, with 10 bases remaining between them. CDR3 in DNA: TGCAGCGTTGATGGTACGGGTTACGAGCAGTACTTC. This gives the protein CSVDGTGYEQYF.

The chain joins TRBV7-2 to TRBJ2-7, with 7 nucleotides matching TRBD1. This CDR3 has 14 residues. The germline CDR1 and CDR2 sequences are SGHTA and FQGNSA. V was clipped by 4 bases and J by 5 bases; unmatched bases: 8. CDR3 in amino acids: CASSSGTEVNEQYF. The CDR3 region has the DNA TGTGCCAGCAGCTCGGGGACAGAGGTAAACGAGCAGTACTTC.

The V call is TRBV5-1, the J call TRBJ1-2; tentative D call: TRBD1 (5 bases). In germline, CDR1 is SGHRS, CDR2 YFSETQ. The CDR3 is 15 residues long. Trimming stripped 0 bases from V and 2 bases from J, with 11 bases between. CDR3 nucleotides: TGCGCCAGCAGCTTGGACGGCAGGGCAAACTATGGCTACACCTTC. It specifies CASSLDGRANYGYTF.

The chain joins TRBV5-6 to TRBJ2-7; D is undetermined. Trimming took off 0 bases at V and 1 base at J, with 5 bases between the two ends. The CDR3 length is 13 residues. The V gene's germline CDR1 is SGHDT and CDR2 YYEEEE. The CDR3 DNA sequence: TGTGCCAGCAGCTTGGCCCGGTCCTACGAGCAGTACTTC. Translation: CASSLARSYEQYF. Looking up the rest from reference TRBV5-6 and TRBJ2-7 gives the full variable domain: DAGVTQSPTHLIKTRGQQVTLRCSPKSGHDTVSWYQQALGQGPQFIFQYYEEEERQRGNFPDRFSGHQFPNYSSELNVNALLLGDSALYLCASSLARSYEQYFGPGTRLTVT.

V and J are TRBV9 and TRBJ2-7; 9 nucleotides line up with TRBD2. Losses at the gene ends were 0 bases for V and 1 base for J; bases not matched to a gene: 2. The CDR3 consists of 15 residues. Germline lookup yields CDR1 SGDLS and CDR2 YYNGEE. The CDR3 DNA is TGTGCCAGCAGCGTAGGGGCGGGAGGGTCCTACGAGCAGTACTTC. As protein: CASSVGAGGSYEQYF.

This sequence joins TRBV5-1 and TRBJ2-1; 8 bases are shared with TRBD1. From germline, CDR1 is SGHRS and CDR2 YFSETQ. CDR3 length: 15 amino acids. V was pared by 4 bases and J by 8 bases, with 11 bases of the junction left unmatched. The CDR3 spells CASSTRTDRGDEQFF. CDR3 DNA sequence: TGCGCCAGCAGCACTAGGACCGACAGGGGCGATGAGCAGTTCTTC.

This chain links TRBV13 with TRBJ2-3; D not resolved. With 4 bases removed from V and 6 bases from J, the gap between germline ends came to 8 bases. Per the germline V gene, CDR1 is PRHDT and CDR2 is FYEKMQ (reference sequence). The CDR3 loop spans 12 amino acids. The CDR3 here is CASSSKPDTQYF. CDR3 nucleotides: TGTGCCAGCAGCTCCAAGCCGGATACGCAGTATTTT. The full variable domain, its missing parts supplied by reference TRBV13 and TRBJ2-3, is AAGVIQSPRHLIKEKRETATLKCYPIPRHDTVYWYQQGPGQDPQFLISFYEKMQSDKGSIPDRFSAQQFSDYHSELNMSSLELGDSALYFCASSSKPDTQYFGPGTRLTVL.

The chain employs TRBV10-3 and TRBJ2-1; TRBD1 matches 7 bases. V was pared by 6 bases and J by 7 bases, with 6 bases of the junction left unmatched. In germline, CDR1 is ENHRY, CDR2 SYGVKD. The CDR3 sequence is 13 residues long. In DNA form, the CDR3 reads TGTGCCATCAGAAACAGGGGCGGGAATGAGCAGTTCTTC. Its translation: CAIRNRGGNEQFF.

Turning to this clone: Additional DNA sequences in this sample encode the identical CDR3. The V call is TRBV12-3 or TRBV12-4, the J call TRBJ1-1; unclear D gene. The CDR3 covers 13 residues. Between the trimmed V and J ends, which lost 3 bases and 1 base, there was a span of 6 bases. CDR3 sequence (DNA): TGTGCCAGCAGTTTTCGGGAGAACACTGAAGCTTTCTTT. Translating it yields CASSFRENTEAFF.

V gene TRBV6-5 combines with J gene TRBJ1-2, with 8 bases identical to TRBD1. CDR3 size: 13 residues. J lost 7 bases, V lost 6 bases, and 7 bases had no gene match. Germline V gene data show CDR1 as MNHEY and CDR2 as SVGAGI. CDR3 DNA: TGTGCCAGCAGCCCGGGACAGGCTATTGGCTACACCTTC. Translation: CASSPGQAIGYTF.

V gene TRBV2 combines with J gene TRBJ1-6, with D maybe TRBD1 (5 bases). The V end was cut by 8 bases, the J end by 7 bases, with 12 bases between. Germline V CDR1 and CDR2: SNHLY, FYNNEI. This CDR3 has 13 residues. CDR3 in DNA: TGTGCCAGCGGATACAGGCAAAATTCACCCCTCCACTTT. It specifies CASGYRQNSPLHF.

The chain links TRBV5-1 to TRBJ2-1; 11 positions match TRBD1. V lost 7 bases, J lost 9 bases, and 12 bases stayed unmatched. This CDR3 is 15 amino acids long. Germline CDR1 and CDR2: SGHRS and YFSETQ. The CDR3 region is CASGHGTGGIGEQFF. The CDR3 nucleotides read TGCGCCAGCGGGCACGGGACAGGGGGTATTGGTGAGCAGTTCTTC.

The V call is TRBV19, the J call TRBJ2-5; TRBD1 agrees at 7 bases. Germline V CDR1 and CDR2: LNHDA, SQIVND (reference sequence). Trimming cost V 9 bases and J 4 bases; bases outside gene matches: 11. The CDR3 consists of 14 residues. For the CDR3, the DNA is TGTGCCAGCCGAACAGGGGCCGCGGGAGAGACCCAGTACTTC. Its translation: CASRTGAAGETQYF.

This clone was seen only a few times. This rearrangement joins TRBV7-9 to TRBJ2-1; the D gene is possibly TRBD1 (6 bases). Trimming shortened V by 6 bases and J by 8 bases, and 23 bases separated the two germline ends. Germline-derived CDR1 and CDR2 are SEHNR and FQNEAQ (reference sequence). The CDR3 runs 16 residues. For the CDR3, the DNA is TGTGCCAGCAGTACAGGGCCCAAGGGAGATTCGGATGAGCAGTTCTTC. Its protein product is CASSTGPKGDSDEQFF.

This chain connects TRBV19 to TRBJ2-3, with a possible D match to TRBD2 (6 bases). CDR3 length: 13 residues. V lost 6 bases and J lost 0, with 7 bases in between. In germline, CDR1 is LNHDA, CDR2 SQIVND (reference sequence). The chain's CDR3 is CASRGTSTDTQYF. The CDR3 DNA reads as TGTGCCAGTAGAGGGACTAGCACAGATACGCAGTATTTT.

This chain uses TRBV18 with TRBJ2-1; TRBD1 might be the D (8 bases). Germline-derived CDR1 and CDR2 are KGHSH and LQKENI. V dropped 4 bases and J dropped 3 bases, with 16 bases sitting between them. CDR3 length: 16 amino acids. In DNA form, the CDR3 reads TGTGCCAGCTCACTAGACCACAGGGGGGGCTACAATGAGCAGTTCTTC. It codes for CASSLDHRGGYNEQFF.

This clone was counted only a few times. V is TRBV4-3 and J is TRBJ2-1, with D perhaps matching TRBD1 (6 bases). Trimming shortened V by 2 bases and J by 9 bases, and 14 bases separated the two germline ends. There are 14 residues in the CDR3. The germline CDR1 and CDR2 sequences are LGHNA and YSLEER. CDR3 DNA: TGCGCCAGCAGCCAAAAGGGGGAGAAGAGTGAGCAGTTCTTC. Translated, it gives CASSQKGEKSEQFF.

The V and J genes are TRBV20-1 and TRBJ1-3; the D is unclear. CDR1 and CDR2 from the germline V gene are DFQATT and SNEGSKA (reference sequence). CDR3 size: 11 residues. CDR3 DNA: TGCTCCCGGTTCCCAAGAAACACCATATATTTT. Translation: CSRFPRNTIYF.

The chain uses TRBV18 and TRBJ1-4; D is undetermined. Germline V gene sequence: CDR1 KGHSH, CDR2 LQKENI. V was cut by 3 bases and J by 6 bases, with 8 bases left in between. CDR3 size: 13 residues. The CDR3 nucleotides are TGTGCCAGCTCACCGGAGGTGGATGAAAAACTGTTTTTT. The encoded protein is CASSPEVDEKLFF.

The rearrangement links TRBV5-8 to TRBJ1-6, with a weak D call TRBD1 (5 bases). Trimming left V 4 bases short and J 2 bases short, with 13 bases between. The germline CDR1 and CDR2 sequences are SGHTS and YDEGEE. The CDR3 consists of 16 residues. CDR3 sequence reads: CASSPAGITYNSPLHF. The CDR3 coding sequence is TGTGCCAGCAGCCCTGCAGGGATCACCTATAATTCACCCCTCCACTTT.

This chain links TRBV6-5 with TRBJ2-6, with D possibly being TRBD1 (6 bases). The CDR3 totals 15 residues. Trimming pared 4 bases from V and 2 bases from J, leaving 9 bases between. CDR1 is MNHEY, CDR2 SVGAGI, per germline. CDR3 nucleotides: TGTGCCAGCAGTTCGGCAGGGGCTGGGGCCAACGTCCTGACTTTC. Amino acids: CASSSAGAGANVLTF.

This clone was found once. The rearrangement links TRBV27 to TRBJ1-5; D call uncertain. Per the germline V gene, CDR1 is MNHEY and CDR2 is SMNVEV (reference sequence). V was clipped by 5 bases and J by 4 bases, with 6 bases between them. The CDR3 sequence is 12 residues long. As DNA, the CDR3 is TGTGCCAGCAGTACCAGAAATCAGCCCCAGCATTTT. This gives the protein CASSTRNQPQHF.

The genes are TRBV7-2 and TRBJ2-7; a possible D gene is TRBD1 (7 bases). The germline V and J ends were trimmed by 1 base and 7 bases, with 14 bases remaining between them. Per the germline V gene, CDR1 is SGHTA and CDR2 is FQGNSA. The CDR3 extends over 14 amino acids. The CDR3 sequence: CASSLGGGGYEQYF. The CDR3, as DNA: TGTGCCAGCAGCTTAGGTGGAGGGGGCTATGAGCAGTACTTC.

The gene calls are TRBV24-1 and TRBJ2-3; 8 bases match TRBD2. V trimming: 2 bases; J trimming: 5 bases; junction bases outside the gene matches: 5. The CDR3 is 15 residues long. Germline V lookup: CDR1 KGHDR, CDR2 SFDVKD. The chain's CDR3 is CATSDSGLARDTQYF. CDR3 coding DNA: TGTGCCACCAGTGATTCAGGACTAGCCCGAGATACGCAGTATTTT.

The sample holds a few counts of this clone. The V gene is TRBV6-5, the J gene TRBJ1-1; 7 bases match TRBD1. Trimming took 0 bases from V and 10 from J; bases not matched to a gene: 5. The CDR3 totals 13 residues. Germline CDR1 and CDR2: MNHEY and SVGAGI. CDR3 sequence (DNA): TGTGCCAGCAGTTACTCGGGACAGAGGGGAGCTTTCTTT. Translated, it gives CASSYSGQRGAFF.